The 7 T cell receptor beta chains given below trace back to one sample, sequenced in a study of type 1 and type 2 diabetes patients. The PCR template was genomic DNA. A primer set of 30 forward and 13 reverse primers amplified the CDR3. TCRdb re-called the multiplex PCR reads with MiXCR, one entry per CDR3 protein. The table includes 270,000 or so distinct CDR3 sequences, around 47% detected once. Sequencing used peripheral blood mononuclear cells (PBMCs). All receptors derive from a man between 18 and 29 years old with type 2 diabetes.

The chain is built from TRBV12-3 or TRBV12-4 and TRBJ2-5, with 9 nucleotides matching TRBD2. The J call is doubtful: the DNA matches TRBJ2-1 better. This CDR3 region has 16 residues. CDR3: CASSSGSTSGKNEQFF. As DNA, the CDR3 is TGTGCCAGCAGTTCAGGATCGACTAGCGGCAAGAATGAGCAGTTCTTC.

This clonotype was detected a few times. J is TRBJ2-3 and V is TRBV4-1, with D perhaps TRBD2 (6 bases). From germline, CDR1 is MGHRA and CDR2 YSYEKL. The CDR3 sequence is 17 residues long. Trimming took off 1 base at V and 0 bases at J, with 14 bases between the two ends. CDR3 sequence (DNA): TGCGCCAGCAGCCAAGGACGGGCGGACTACAGCACAGATACGCAGTATTTT. The encoded protein is CASSQGRADYSTDTQYF.

This clonotype was seen repeatedly, ten times or more. The chain links TRBV4-1 to TRBJ1-1; D not resolved. This CDR3 is built from 13 residues. Trimming shortened V by 1 base and J by 5 bases, and 8 bases separated the two germline ends. Germline values: CDR1 MGHRA, CDR2 YSYEKL. The DNA for the CDR3 is TGCGCCAGCAGCCAAGGTTTTCGGACTGAAGCTTTCTTT. It specifies CASSQGFRTEAFF.

CDR3 residues: CASSFTGGSTEAFF. DNA for the CDR3: TGTGCCAGTAGTTTTACAGGGGGAAGTACTGAAGCTTTCTTT. The rearrangement joins TRBV19 to TRBJ1-1; 8 bases align to TRBD1. The V segment lost 5 bases and the J segment 5 bases; nucleotides outside the gene matches: 7. The CDR3 loop spans 14 amino acids. CDR1 is LNHDA, CDR2 SQIVND, per germline (reference sequence).

The V and J genes are TRBV5-1 and TRBJ1-2; tentatively, D is TRBD1 (6 bases). V lost 5 bases, J lost 1 base, and 15 bases lay in between. This CDR3 region has 15 residues. Germline V CDR1 and CDR2: SGHRS, YFSETQ. The CDR3: CASRSDRTYNYGYTF. CDR3 coding DNA: TGCGCCAGCAGGTCCGACAGGACCTATAACTATGGCTACACCTTC.

This clonotype was seen a handful of times. The CDR3 sequence is CASSSGTAQFNGYTF. The CDR3 nucleotides read TGTGCCAGCAGTTCCGGGACAGCCCAATTCAATGGCTACACCTTC. This chain connects TRBV6-6 to TRBJ1-2; 7 nucleotides line up with TRBD1. Germline V gene sequence: CDR1 MNHNY, CDR2 SVGAGI (reference sequence). The CDR3 loop spans 15 amino acids. V lost 4 bases to trimming and J lost 6 bases; unmatched junction nucleotides: 11.

The table lists this clonotype with many counts. This chain uses TRBV10-2 with TRBJ2-6, with D hard to call. CDR1 and CDR2 from the germline V gene are WSHSY and SAAADI. The CDR3 has 15 residues. V was trimmed by 8 bases and J by 2 bases, leaving 13 bases between them. In DNA, the CDR3 is TGCGCCAGCGAAATTGAATCGGCTGGGGCCAACGTCCTGACTTTC. Protein: CASEIESAGANVLTF.